The 13 T cell receptor beta chains in this list originate from one sample, sequenced in a study of T cell repertoires in cytomegalovirus infection. TCRdb re-called the reads with MiXCR, one entry per CDR3 protein. Of roughly 250,000 distinct CDR3 sequences in the sample, roughly 20% were seen once. Sequencing input: CD8+ T cells from PBMCs. These TCRs come from a human donor in good health (CMV status not recorded). Some clones in this sample may be carry-over from other donors' samples.

This clonotype turned up a few times. The chain has TRBV2 and TRBJ2-7; 9 bases agree with TRBD1. J lost 5 bases, V lost 3 bases, and 5 bases had no gene match. The CDR3 covers 14 residues. Germline V lookup: CDR1 SNHLY, CDR2 FYNNEI. Here the CDR3 reads CASSEWDRVNEQYF. In nucleotides, the CDR3 is TGTGCCAGCAGTGAGTGGGACAGGGTCAACGAGCAGTACTTC.

DNA of the CDR3: TGTGCCAGCAGCCCCACGGAGGGCGCGAGCACTGAAGCTTTCTTT. Translation gives CASSPTEGASTEAFF. The chain employs TRBV7-4 and TRBJ1-1; no reliable D call. The V end was cut by 5 bases, the J end by 4 bases, with 17 bases between. The CDR3 has 15 amino acids. Germline CDR1 is SGHVT and CDR2 is SQSDAQ.

The chain couples TRBV28 to TRBJ1-2; a weak D match, TRBD1 (5 bases). The V and J ends lost 3 bases and 6 bases respectively, with 14 bases between them. The CDR3 runs to 14 residues. Germline V CDR1 and CDR2: MDHEN, SYDVKM. This CDR3 reads CASSFDAGMDGYTF. The DNA for the CDR3 is TGTGCCAGCAGTTTCGATGCAGGGATGGATGGCTACACCTTC.

This clonotype was observed once. The chain joins TRBV7-9 to TRBJ2-1; 8 bases align to TRBD1. The V segment lost 5 bases and the J segment 3 bases; nucleotides outside the gene matches: 9. The germline V gene encodes CDR1 SEHNR and CDR2 FQNEAQ (reference sequence). The CDR3 extends over 16 amino acids. DNA of the CDR3: TGTGCCAGCAGCCCCCAGGGACAGGAAAGCTACAATGAGCAGTTCTTC. This sequence encodes CASSPQGQESYNEQFF. The full variable domain, with the rest looked up from reference TRBV7-9 and TRBJ2-1, is DTGVSQNPRHKITKRGQNVTFRCDPISEHNRLYWYRQTLGQGPEFLTYFQNEAQLEKSRLLSDRFSAERPKGSFSTLEIQRTEQGDSAMYLCASSPQGQESYNEQFFGPGTRLTVL.

V is TRBV9 and J is TRBJ2-5; D is perhaps TRBD1 (6 bases). V was cut by 4 bases and J by 2 bases, with 21 bases left in between. The CDR3 runs 17 residues. CDR1 SGDLS and CDR2 YYNGEE come from the germline V gene. CDR3 amino acids: CASSTNPNDDRQETQYF. The DNA of the CDR3 is TGTGCCAGCAGCACAAACCCAAATGATGACAGGCAAGAGACCCAGTACTTC.

This clonotype showed up just a few times. The CDR3 nucleotides read TGTGCCAGCAGTTACGGGGCAGGGGAGGAGACCCAGTACTTC. Translating gives CASSYGAGEETQYF. The V gene is TRBV6-2 or TRBV6-3, the J gene TRBJ2-5, with D maybe TRBD1 (6 bases). CDR1 and CDR2 (germline): MNHEY, SVGEGT. V dropped 2 bases and J dropped 5 bases, with 12 bases sitting between them. The CDR3 length is 14 residues.

This clonotype was recorded a few times. V usage is TRBV12-5 and J usage is TRBJ2-1; weak D call: TRBD2 (6 bases). V lost 0 bases, J lost 3 bases, and 6 bases lay in between. The CDR3 length is 14 residues. The germline V gene encodes CDR1 LGHNT and CDR2 FRNRAP. The CDR3 spells CASGLVGGYNEQFF. CDR3 DNA sequence: TGTGCTAGTGGTTTGGTCGGGGGCTACAATGAGCAGTTCTTC.

The chain uses TRBV20-1 and TRBJ1-1; D perhaps matches TRBD1 (5 bases). This CDR3 has 13 residues. Trimming removed 7 bases from V and 6 bases from J, with 18 bases in between. Germline loops: CDR1 DFQATT, CDR2 SNEGSKA (reference sequence). The DNA for the CDR3 is TGCAGTGGCCAGCGGGGGTCCGACGCTGAAGCTTTCTTT. Translated, it gives CSGQRGSDAEAFF.

This clonotype was seen many times. The chain uses TRBV7-2 and TRBJ2-5, with 15 nucleotides matching TRBD2. The CDR3 length is 15 residues. Germline values: CDR1 SGHTA, CDR2 FQGNSA. Trimming at V came to 5 bases and at J to 7 bases, leaving 5 bases not matched to a gene. DNA of the CDR3: TGTGCCAGCAGCGCGGGACTAGCGGGGGGAGTGACCCAGTACTTC. Protein sequence: CASSAGLAGGVTQYF.

A few counts support this clonotype. The V and J genes are TRBV9 and TRBJ2-1; D is unclear. The CDR3 extends over 13 amino acids. From germline, CDR1 is SGDLS and CDR2 YYNGEE. Trimming removed 0 bases from V and 2 bases from J, with 3 bases in between. CDR3 residues: CASSVDPYNEQFF. DNA for the CDR3: TGTGCCAGCAGCGTAGACCCCTACAATGAGCAGTTCTTC.

V gene TRBV19 combines with J gene TRBJ2-1; D is perhaps TRBD2 (6 bases). CDR1 LNHDA and CDR2 SQIVND come from the germline V gene (reference sequence). Trimming took 5 bases from V and 4 from J, leaving 12 bases between them. This CDR3 comprises 14 residues. CDR3 DNA: TGTGCCAGTAGTTGGGGCGGGGATTACAATGAGCAGTTCTTC. It codes for CASSWGGDYNEQFF.

This chain links TRBV20-1 with TRBJ2-3, with 8 bases matching TRBD2. V lost 6 bases to trimming and J lost 4 bases; unmatched junction nucleotides: 12. Germline values: CDR1 DFQATT, CDR2 SNEGSKA (reference sequence). CDR3 size: 15 residues. CDR3 loop: CSAHRAPRGADTQYF. DNA of the CDR3: TGCAGTGCCCACCGGGCCCCGCGGGGGGCAGATACGCAGTATTTT.

This clonotype was observed a handful of times. CDR3 loop: CASSFTRNSNQPQHF. The CDR3 DNA sequence: TGTGCCAGCAGTTTCACCCGGAATAGCAATCAGCCCCAGCATTTT. The chain has TRBV12-3 or TRBV12-4 and TRBJ1-5; D is ambiguous. The CDR3 is 15 residues long. Trimming cost V 3 bases and J 0 bases, with 9 bases left between them.